These 17 T cell receptor beta chains share one sample of origin, sequenced in a study of T cell repertoires in cytomegalovirus infection. These receptors lack a known antigen. TCRdb used MiXCR to reprocess the reads, holding one entry per CDR3 protein. This sample yields roughly 800,000 distinct CDR3 sequences, of which 25% to 30% are seen a single time; about an eighth belongs to the top ten. The sequencing used cultured CD8+ T cells from PBMCs, collected from culture after CMV antigen stimulation. These receptors were collected from a human donor in good health (CMV status not recorded). Some clones in this sample may be carry-over from other donors' samples.

The sample holds a few counts of this clonotype. The rearrangement links TRBV11-3 to TRBJ2-7; a weak D match, TRBD2 (6 bases). The germline CDR1 and CDR2 sequences are SGHNT and YENEEA. V was cut by 1 base and J by 11 bases, with 6 bases left in between. The CDR3 loop spans 10 amino acids. The DNA of the CDR3 is TGTGCCAGCAGCTTAGCGGGGGAGTACGTC. Its translation: CASSLAGEYV.

CDR3 sequence: CASSLLRERELFF. As DNA, the CDR3 is TGTGCCAGCAGTTTATTGAGGGAAAGAGAGCTGTTTTTT. The chain uses TRBV27 and TRBJ2-2; a possible D gene is TRBD2 (5 bases). Germline V gene lookup returns CDR1 MNHEY and CDR2 SMNVEV (reference sequence). The V end was cut by 1 base, the J end by 11 bases, with 11 bases between. This CDR3 contains 13 residues.

The table lists this clonotype with a count of one. The gene calls are TRBV27 and TRBJ2-1, with D unclear. V shed 0 bases and J shed 0 bases, with 12 bases lying between them. This CDR3 has 17 residues. The germline gives CDR1 MNHEY, CDR2 SMNVEV (reference sequence). The CDR3 DNA is TGTGCCAGCAGTTTATCTGGCTACGCTAGCTCCTACAATGAGCAGTTCTTC. Translation gives CASSLSGYASSYNEQFF.

The chain combines TRBV25-1 with TRBJ2-7, with D maybe TRBD1 (5 bases). Between the trimmed V and J ends, which lost 5 bases and 1 base, there was a span of 12 bases. The V gene's germline CDR1 is MGHDK and CDR2 SYGVNS. The CDR3 has 14 amino acids. The CDR3 sequence is CASSQRGLSYEQYF. The CDR3 coding sequence is TGTGCCAGCAGTCAAAGGGGCCTTTCCTACGAGCAGTACTTC.

The chain is built from TRBV12-3 or TRBV12-4 and TRBJ1-5, with 11 bases fitting TRBD1. Germline trimming cut 2 bases from V and 6 bases from J; bases unmatched to any gene: 3. The CDR3 extends over 15 amino acids. Written as DNA, the CDR3 is TGTGCCAGCAGTTTATCCGGGACAGGGGGTCAGCCCCAGCATTTT. Its protein product is CASSLSGTGGQPQHF.

J is TRBJ2-3 and V is TRBV4-3; a possible D gene is TRBD1 (5 bases). Trimming removed 0 bases at V and 2 bases at J, with 12 bases between. This CDR3 is 16 amino acids long. The V gene's germline CDR1 is LGHNA and CDR2 YSLEER. CDR3 DNA sequence: TGCGCCAGCAGCCAAGACGGACACCTCGACACAGATACGCAGTATTTT. Protein sequence: CASSQDGHLDTDTQYF.

This clonotype appeared a few times. This chain uses TRBV4-2 with TRBJ1-1, with D hard to call. The V and J ends lost 0 bases and 3 bases respectively, with 8 bases between them. The germline CDR1 and CDR2 sequences are LGHNA and YNFKEQ. There are 14 residues in the CDR3. CDR3 DNA: TGTGCCAGCAGCCAAGATTCTGACTACACTGAAGCTTTCTTT. Its protein is CASSQDSDYTEAFF.

This clonotype was observed a few times. The genes are TRBV7-9 and TRBJ2-1; weak D call: TRBD2 (5 bases). Deletions cut 5 bases from V and 6 bases from J, with 20 bases between. The germline V gene has CDR1 SEHNR and CDR2 FQNEAQ (reference sequence). The CDR3 extends over 16 amino acids. The chain's CDR3 is CASSGLKAAGSNEQFF. The CDR3 DNA reads as TGTGCCAGCAGCGGCCTTAAAGCGGCCGGAAGCAATGAGCAGTTCTTC.

This clonotype has a handful of counts. V and J are TRBV6-5 and TRBJ2-2, with D possibly being TRBD2 (6 bases). V lost 6 bases and J lost 0, with 14 bases in between. Germline values: CDR1 MNHEY, CDR2 SVGAGI. The CDR3 is 16 residues long. CDR3 loop: CASRFRGETNTGELFF. The CDR3 nucleotides are TGTGCCAGCAGATTCCGCGGGGAAACGAACACCGGGGAGCTGTTTTTT.

This clonotype turned up a few times. The chain joins TRBV6-6 to TRBJ1-6; 7 positions match TRBD1. The CDR3 loop spans 17 amino acids. V was pared by 8 bases and J by 4 bases, with 14 bases of the junction left unmatched. The germline V gene encodes CDR1 MNHNY and CDR2 SVGAGI (reference sequence). The CDR3 DNA is TGTGCCAGCCAGGGCGGGACAGAACTAATTTATAATTCACCCCTCCACTTT. Translating gives CASQGGTELIYNSPLHF.

The gene calls are TRBV5-1 and TRBJ2-1, with 10 bases matching TRBD2. CDR3 length: 17 amino acids. Germline V gene lookup returns CDR1 SGHRS and CDR2 YFSETQ. V gave up 0 bases and J gave up 2 bases; unmatched junction bases: 5. In DNA form, the CDR3 reads TGCGCCAGCAGCTTGGTGGTCGGACTAGCGGCCTACAATGAGCAGTTCTTC. The encoded protein is CASSLVVGLAAYNEQFF.

There are a few counts of this clonotype. This chain uses TRBV7-9 with TRBJ1-6; 12 bases map to TRBD1. The V and J ends lost 5 bases and 0 bases, in that order; junction bases with no gene match: 11. The CDR3 has 20 amino acids. Germline CDR1 reads SEHNR; CDR2 reads FQNEAQ (reference sequence). CDR3 DNA sequence: TGTGCCAGCAGCCCTGCTCCGGGACAGGGGGCAAGCTCCTATAATTCACCCCTCCACTTT. It specifies CASSPAPGQGASSYNSPLHF.

This chain's CDR3 is CASTETPGYVAVLDYGYTF. The CDR3 DNA reads TGTGCCAGCACCGAAACCCCAGGGTATGTGGCCGTATTGGATTATGGCTACACCTTC. The J gene is TRBJ1-2, the V gene TRBV12-3 or TRBV12-4; tentative D call: TRBD1 (5 bases). The CDR3 length is 19 residues. V was cut by 7 bases and J by 5 bases, with 32 bases left in between.

The chain employs TRBV27 and TRBJ1-6; D might be TRBD1 (5 bases). CDR3 size: 14 residues. Germline CDR1 MNHEY, CDR2 SMNVEV (reference sequence). V was trimmed by 3 bases and J by 9 bases, leaving 12 bases between them. The CDR3 nucleotides read TGTGCCAGCAGTTTGGTCAGGGTTAGTTCACCCCTCCACTTT. It encodes CASSLVRVSSPLHF.

This clonotype has ten or more counts. The chain links TRBV7-9 to TRBJ1-2; TRBD1 matches at 7 bases. Losses at the gene ends were 5 bases for V and 0 bases for J; bases not matched to a gene: 6. This CDR3 comprises 15 residues. Per germline, CDR1 SEHNR and CDR2 FQNEAQ (reference sequence). The CDR3 DNA sequence: TGTGCCAGCAGCACGGGGACAGAGACTAACTATGGCTACACCTTC. Protein: CASSTGTETNYGYTF. The full variable domain, completed using reference TRBV7-9 and TRBJ1-2, is DTGVSQNPRHKITKRGQNVTFRCDPISEHNRLYWYRQTLGQGPEFLTYFQNEAQLEKSRLLSDRFSAERPKGSFSTLEIQRTEQGDSAMYLCASSTGTETNYGYTFGSGTRLTVV.

Remarks on this clonotype: The junction departs from germline at one end; a sequencing error may be responsible. The V call is TRBV7-7, the J call TRBJ2-2, with D perhaps TRBD2 (6 bases). From germline, CDR1 is SSHAT and CDR2 FNYEAQ (reference sequence). This CDR3 region has 13 residues. The CDR3 DNA sequence: TGTGCTAGCAGCACTTCTAGCGTTGGGGAGCTGTTTTTT. It encodes CASSTSSVGELFF. The full variable domain, with the rest looked up from reference TRBV7-7 and TRBJ2-2, is GAGVSQSPRYKVTKRGQDVTLRCDPISSHATLYWYQQALGQGPEFLTYFNYEAQPDKSGLPSDRFSAERPEGSISTLTIQRTEQRDSAMYRCASSTSSVGELFFGEGSRLTVL.

This clonotype showed up just a few times. The chain combines TRBV6-5 with TRBJ2-5; 8 positions match TRBD1. The germline CDR1 and CDR2 sequences are MNHEY and SVGAGI. Trimming took 0 bases from V and 5 from J; bases not matched to a gene: 2. This CDR3 has 14 amino acids. In nucleotides, the CDR3 is TGTGCCAGCAGTTACTCGACAGGGGACGAGACCCAGTACTTC. As protein: CASSYSTGDETQYF.